Sequencing of this T cell receptor (beta chain) was carried out in a study of cytomegalovirus exposure and HLA in healthy donors. General observations from the study: In an earlier analysis, most TCR beta V segments were productive about 87% or about 30% of the time. TCR sequences were mostly rare, though some public TCRs occurred in many donors.

Donors showed nominal health when sampled, although they likely had unrecorded immune exposures. The CDR3 covers 19 residues. Germline V CDR1 and CDR2: MDHEN, SYDVKM. J lost 3 bases, V lost 8 bases, and 18 bases had no gene match. PCR amplification relied on 60 Vbeta primers (plus 13 Jbeta primers). Measured with immunoSEQ multiplex PCR; TCRdb has only the in-frame clones, and not every one. Of around 150,000 clones listed, around three quarters are singletons. About this clone itself: Antigen: not known.

This rearrangement joins TRBV28 to TRBJ2-3; 12 bases fit TRBD2. This receptor was taken from a man aged 40-50 years in good health and CMV-seronegative. Source material: PBMCs. CDR3 DNA sequence: TGTGCCAGCCCCCCTGGGGGCCATGGACTAGCGGGACTTACAGATACGCAGTATTTT. Translating gives CASPPGGHGLAGLTDTQYF.